This T cell receptor (beta chain) is from a study of blood T cell repertoires in COVID-19. The assay was immunoSEQ multiplex PCR, and TCRdb's table has in-frame clones only and misses some. Among 55,000 to 80,000 clones listed, around four fifths were seen once. With 1 base removed from V and 3 bases from J, the gap between germline ends came to 7 bases. This CDR3 contains 13 residues. The germline CDR1 and CDR2 sequences are SGHNT and YYREEE (reference sequence). Input material: peripheral blood. This sequence originates from a man aged 50 to 60 with active COVID-19. The chain joins TRBV5-4 to TRBJ2-5, with D tentatively TRBD2 (5 bases). CDR3 DNA sequence: TGTGCCAGCAGCTTGAGGGAGAAAGAGACCCAGTACTTC. Protein: CASSLREKETQYF.